This TCR beta chain is from a study of spatial heterogeneity in lung cancer. The CDR3 has 14 residues. Trimming cost V 5 bases and J 3 bases; bases outside gene matches: 4. The time point: blood at routine non-recurrence follow-up after resection. TCRdb analysed the 5' RACE reads with MiXCR anew, one entry per CDR3 protein. The top ten clones hold 21% of a sample with tens of thousands of distinct CDR3 sequences, approximately 19% of them seen once. The TCR sequence derives from a male donor with early-stage non-small cell lung cancer. Source: PBMCs, taken at follow-up. The V gene is TRBV12-3 or TRBV12-4, the J gene TRBJ2-1, with 7 nucleotides matching TRBD2. The CDR3 spells CASSPTSYYNEQFF. CDR3 DNA: TGTGCCAGCAGTCCGACTAGCTACTACAATGAGCAGTTCTTC.